Listed here are 6 T cell receptor beta chains from one sample, sequenced in a study of blood T cells in healthy people across ages. Primed by a sample-barcoded 5' primer and a J-beta primer mix, a second PCR proceeded for 7 to 11 cycles. TCRdb re-analysed the 5' RACE reads in MiXCR, keeping a single row per CDR3 protein. The sample records 1.5 million to 2 million distinct CDR3 sequences, 40% to 55% being singletons. Sequences were obtained from blood. Receptors were obtained from a woman aged 40 to 49 in good health.

This clonotype was detected only a few times. The chain couples TRBV4-1 to TRBJ2-3; D possibly matches TRBD1 or TRBD2 (5 bases each). V shed 0 bases and J shed 0 bases, with 13 bases lying between them. The CDR3 is made up of 17 amino acids. From germline, CDR1 is MGHRA and CDR2 YSYEKL. As DNA, the CDR3 is TGCGCCAGCAGCCAAGATCCCCCCGGGGCTAGCACAGATACGCAGTATTTT. Translating gives CASSQDPPGASTDTQYF.

This clonotype was detected only a few times. This rearrangement joins TRBV7-2 to TRBJ2-3; the match to TRBD2 covers 8 bases. J gave up 5 bases and V 5 bases, and 15 bases lay outside the gene matches. The germline V gene has CDR1 SGHTA and CDR2 FQGNSA. There are 17 residues in the CDR3. CDR3 sequence: CASSPSTGGAGGDTQYF. DNA of the CDR3: TGTGCCAGCAGCCCCTCAACCGGGGGGGCCGGTGGAGATACGCAGTATTTT.

The V call is TRBV15, the J call TRBJ2-5; 10 nucleotides line up with TRBD2. Germline V gives CDR1 LNHNV, CDR2 YYDKDF (reference sequence). The V gene end was trimmed by 5 bases and the J gene end by 11 bases; junction bases not matched to a gene: 17. The CDR3 runs 16 residues. CDR3 nucleotide sequence: TGTGCCACCAGCCGGTCTAGCGGGGGTCCCTACAATGAGCAGTACTTC. Protein: CATSRSSGGPYNEQYF.

The V call is TRBV5-8, the J call TRBJ1-2; D perhaps matches TRBD1 (5 bases). Trimming cost V 0 bases and J 7 bases, with 19 bases left between them. Germline CDR1 and CDR2: SGHTS and YDEGEE. The CDR3 is 16 residues long. CDR3 DNA sequence: TGTGCCAGCAGCTTGGAAGGATGGGGCATTTTAGGTGGCTACACCTTC. Its protein is CASSLEGWGILGGYTF.

This sequence joins TRBV15 and TRBJ2-1, with 7 bases lining up with TRBD1. Germline CDR1 and CDR2: LNHNV and YYDKDF (reference sequence). The CDR3 is 17 amino acids. The junction had 7 bases not matched to a gene; V was cut back by 0 bases and J by 2 bases. The CDR3 sequence: CATSRDLRDSTYNEQFF. The CDR3 DNA reads TGTGCCACCAGCAGAGACCTAAGGGACAGCACCTACAATGAGCAGTTCTTC. Variable domain in full (rest from reference TRBV15 and TRBJ2-1): DAMVIQNPRYQVTQFGKPVTLSCSQTLNHNVMYWYQQKSSQAPKLLFHYYDKDFNNEADTPDNFQSRRPNTSFCFLDIRSPGLGDTAMYLCATSRDLRDSTYNEQFFGPGTRLTVL.

This CDR3 reads CASSPPYIYGYTF. The CDR3 DNA is TGTGCCAGCAGCCCGCCCTACATCTATGGCTACACCTTC. V usage is TRBV14 and J usage is TRBJ1-2; D ambiguous. Germline V lookup: CDR1 SGHDN, CDR2 FVKESK. The CDR3 runs to 13 residues. V was shortened by 4 bases and J by 4 bases, with 10 bases between the two germline ends.